Only one count was recorded for the clone carrying this T cell receptor beta chain. Its antigen is undetermined. Only in-frame clones appear in the TCRdb table, and some are missing; sequencing was by immunoSEQ multiplex PCR. The table includes about 160,000 clones, 81% detected once. PBMCs were cryopreserved, and roughly 2 micrograms of genomic DNA from them went into TCR beta libraries. The entry originates in a study of cytotoxic CD8 clonotypes in ibrutinib-treated CLL. About the research overall: Across the patients, roughly 10 were relapsed/refractory, some 14 treatment-naive and about 17 IGHV unmutated. Once patients had received a median approximately twelve months of treatment, range 6 to 36, response samples were obtained.

Overall study findings and caveats: Starting clonality was above that of age-matched healthy donors and tracked circulating CD8+ T-cell counts.

The source of this sequence is a human donor with chronic lymphocytic leukemia. The sample consisted of PBMCs, taken after 12 months of ibrutinib treatment.

CDR3 coding DNA: TGTGCCAGCTCACAACAACAACCCGGCGGACTGGTTTACAATGAGCAGTTCTTC. It translates to CASSQQQPGGLVYNEQFF. The chain joins TRBV18 to TRBJ2-1; D is possibly TRBD2 (5 bases). With 4 bases removed from V and 4 bases from J, the gap between germline ends came to 23 bases. CDR1 and CDR2 (germline): KGHSH, LQKENI. This CDR3 has 18 amino acids.